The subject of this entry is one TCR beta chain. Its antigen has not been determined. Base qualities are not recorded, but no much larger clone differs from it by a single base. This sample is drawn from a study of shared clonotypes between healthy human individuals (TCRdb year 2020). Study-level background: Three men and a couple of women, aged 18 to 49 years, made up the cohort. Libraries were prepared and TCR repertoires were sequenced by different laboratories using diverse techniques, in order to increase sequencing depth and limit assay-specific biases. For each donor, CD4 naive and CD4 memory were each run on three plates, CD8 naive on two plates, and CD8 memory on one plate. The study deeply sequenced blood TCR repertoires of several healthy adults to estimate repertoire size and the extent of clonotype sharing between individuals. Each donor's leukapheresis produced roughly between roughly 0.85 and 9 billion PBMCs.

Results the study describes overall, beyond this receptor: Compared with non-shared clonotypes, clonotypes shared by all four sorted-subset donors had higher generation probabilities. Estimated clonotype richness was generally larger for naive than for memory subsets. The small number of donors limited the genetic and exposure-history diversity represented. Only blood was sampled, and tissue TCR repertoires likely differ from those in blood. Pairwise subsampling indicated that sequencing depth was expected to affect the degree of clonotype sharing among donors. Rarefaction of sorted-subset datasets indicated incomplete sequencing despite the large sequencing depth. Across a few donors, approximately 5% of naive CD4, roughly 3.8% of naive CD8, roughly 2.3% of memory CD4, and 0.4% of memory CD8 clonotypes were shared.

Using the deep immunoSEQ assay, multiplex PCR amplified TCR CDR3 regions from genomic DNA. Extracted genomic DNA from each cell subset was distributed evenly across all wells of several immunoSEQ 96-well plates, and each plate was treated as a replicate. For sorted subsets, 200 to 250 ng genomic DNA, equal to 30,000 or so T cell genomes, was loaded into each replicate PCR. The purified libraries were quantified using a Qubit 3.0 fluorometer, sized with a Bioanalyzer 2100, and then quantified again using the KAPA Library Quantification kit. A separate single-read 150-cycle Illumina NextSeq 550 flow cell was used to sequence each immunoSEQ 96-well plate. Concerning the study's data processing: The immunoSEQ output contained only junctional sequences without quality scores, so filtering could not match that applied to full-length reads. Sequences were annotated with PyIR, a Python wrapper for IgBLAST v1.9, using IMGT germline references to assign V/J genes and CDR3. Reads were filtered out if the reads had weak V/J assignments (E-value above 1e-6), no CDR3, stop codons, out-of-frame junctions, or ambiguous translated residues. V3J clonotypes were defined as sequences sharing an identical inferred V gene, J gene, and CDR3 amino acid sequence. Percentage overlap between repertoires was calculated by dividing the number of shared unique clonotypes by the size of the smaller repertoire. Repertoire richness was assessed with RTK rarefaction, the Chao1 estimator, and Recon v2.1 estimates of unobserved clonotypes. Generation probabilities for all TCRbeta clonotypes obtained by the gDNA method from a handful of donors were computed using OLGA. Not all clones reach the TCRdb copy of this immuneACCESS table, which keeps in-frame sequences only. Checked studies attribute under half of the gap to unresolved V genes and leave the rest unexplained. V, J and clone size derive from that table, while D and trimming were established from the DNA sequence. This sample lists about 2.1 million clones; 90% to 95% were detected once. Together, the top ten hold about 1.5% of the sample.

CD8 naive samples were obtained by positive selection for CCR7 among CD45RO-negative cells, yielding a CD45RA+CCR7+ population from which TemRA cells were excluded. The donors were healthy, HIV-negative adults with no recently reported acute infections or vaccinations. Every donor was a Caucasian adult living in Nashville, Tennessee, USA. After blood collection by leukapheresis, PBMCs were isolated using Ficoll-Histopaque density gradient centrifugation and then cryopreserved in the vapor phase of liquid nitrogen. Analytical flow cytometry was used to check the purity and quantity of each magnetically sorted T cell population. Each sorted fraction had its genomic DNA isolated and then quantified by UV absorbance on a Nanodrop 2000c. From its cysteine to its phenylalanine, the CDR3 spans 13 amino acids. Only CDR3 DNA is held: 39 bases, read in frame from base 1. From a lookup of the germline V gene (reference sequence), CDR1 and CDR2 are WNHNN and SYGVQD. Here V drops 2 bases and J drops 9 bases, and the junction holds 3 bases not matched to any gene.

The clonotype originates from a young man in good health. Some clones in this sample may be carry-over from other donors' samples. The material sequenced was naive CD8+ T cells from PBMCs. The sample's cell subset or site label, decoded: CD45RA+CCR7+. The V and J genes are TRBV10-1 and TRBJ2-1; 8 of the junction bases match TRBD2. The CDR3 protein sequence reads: CASSEDSGVEQFF. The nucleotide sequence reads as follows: TGCGCCAGCAGTGAGGATAGCGGGGTTGAGCAGTTCTTC.